This T cell receptor beta chain came from a study of blood T cell repertoires in COVID-19. Across the study: Acute and convalescent COVID-19 samples came from the United States, Italy and Spain. Sources were T cells, B-cell-depleted T cells, or PBMCs; the material itself was cDNA or gDNA.

In the original workflow: From reference gene primer amplification, estimates of nucleated cell counts were derived. This table comes from immunoSEQ multiplex PCR, and its TCRdb copy is limited to in-frame clones, with some not included. The V and J calls and clone size were taken over from that table, and D and trimming were inferred from the DNA. Of around 220,000 clones listed, around 80% are singletons. Per the germline V gene, CDR1 is SQVTM and CDR2 is ANQGSEA. The CDR3 runs 8 residues. A note on this clone: One end of the junction varies from germline; a read error may be responsible.

The sequence derives from a man younger than 45 with active or convalescent COVID-19. The V call is TRBV29-1, the J call TRBJ2-1; D remains ambiguous. The sequenced sample consisted of peripheral blood. For the CDR3, the DNA is TGCAGCGTTGGGGCTTATCTCTTC. Its protein product is CSVGAYLF.